A selection of T cell receptor beta chains follows, all from one sample in a study of response to subunit inactivated influenza vaccine. MiXCR was run by TCRdb on the RT-PCR reads, yielding one entry per CDR3 protein. The sample comprises under 750,000 distinct CDR3 sequences, 12% of which are singletons, and 10% rests with the top ten. Sequencing was performed on PBMCs from blood, taken on the day of vaccination. Source of these receptors: a man in his fifties who received an inactivated influenza vaccine. The conserved cysteine and the conserved F or W are not part of the CDR3 here.

v_call cdr3_length cdr3_aa
TRBV29-1 12 SVLPGTGGTEAF
TRBV7-8 10 ASSLEGTGES
TRBV5-1 14 ASSLEFPGHFNEQF
TRBV20-1 9 SASTTDEQF
TRBV6-1 11 ATMDWLTDTQY
TRBV4-2 14 ASSQVIFSGANVLT
TRBV6-5 14 ASSYPAGQGKYEQY
TRBV28 12 ASSPAGTNTEAF
TRBV6-5 14 ASSYSSESAYNEQF
TRBV7-9 14 ASSRPGQGSPYEQY
TRBV28 11 AGRGAHTDTQY
TRBV7-2 13 ASSLRDSRYNEQF
TRBV21-1 18 ASSGHRGHGRPDLAGELF
TRBV5-1 14 ASRLNRDISTDTQY
TRBV6-2/TRBV6-3 11 ASSRDRNSPLH
TRBV6-1 11 ASSVGGAYEAF
TRBV18 13 ASSPREVANEKLF
TRBV28 13 ASSSAGPTYNEQF
TRBV4-3 11 ASSQELMDTQY
TRBV7-9 11 ASSSWVLDTQY
TRBV7-3 13 ASSFQASGINEQF
TRBV11-1 17 ASSARTDVTRFNNSPLH
TRBV2 13 ASSDLLFKSYEQY
TRBV18 15 ASSPGTSGTRGGGEF
TRBV5-1 13 ASSLSGDPKNIQY
TRBV11-2 14 ASTRSSGRVSYEQY
TRBV25-1 13 ASQTTSVGTDTQY
TRBV5-1 14 ASSLAVGQKVEKAF
TRBV19 14 ASSMRGAGSYNEQF
TRBV24-1 12 ATSGEPRWGDQY
TRBV7-8 16 ASSKRPTGQGAGNTIY
TRBV12-3/TRBV12-4 14 ASTHSGGNGRDEQY
TRBV10-3 10 AISTRGLGYT
TRBV7-9 15 ASSLFRTGSIYNEQF
TRBV11-2 13 ASSRGGATNEKLF
TRBV6-2/TRBV6-3 12 ASSLAGATYEQY
TRBV7-8 14 ASSRLALRGTDTQY
TRBV7-9 9 ASSQVYEQY
TRBV6-2/TRBV6-3 13 ASSYSTESTDTQY
TRBV7-2 14 ASSLPLATGTDTQY
TRBV25-1 11 ASSDSNTVEAF
TRBV12-3/TRBV12-4 12 ASSPPGQGIEQF
TRBV19 12 ASSISEMNTEAF
TRBV15 18 ATSRTLGTSRHPSTDTQY
TRBV6-2/TRBV6-3 13 ASSYLQGRTGELF
TRBV27 12 ASRSARDGRTQY
TRBV7-2 14 ASSLGILAGADTQY
TRBV28 11 ASRAGTHYGYT